This T cell receptor beta chain was identified during a study of T cell responses to AZD1222 COVID-19 vaccine. Study in general: Second-dose timings of about 4 or about 12 weeks were pooled.

The method was immunoSEQ multiplex PCR; TCRdb's version includes in-frame clones alone and lacks a portion of them. The sample yields around 100,000 clones, 88% seen once. On this clone: The antigen remains unidentified.

CDR3 length equals 18 residues. Germline V gene sequence: CDR1 MNHNS, CDR2 SASEGT. Trimming shortened V by 0 bases and J by 0 bases, and 12 bases separated the two germline ends. Overall study results and limits: The donor group comprised mostly white British people and more females; the analysis possibly underestimated clonal diversity.

Sequences were derived from peripheral blood, sampled on day 0 of AZD1222 vaccination. The gene calls are TRBV6-1 and TRBJ1-6; maybe TRBD1 (5 bases). The TCR originated in an adult in good health. CDR3 DNA sequence: TGTGCCAGCAGTGAAGCGGGGGACCCGAGCTCCTATAATTCACCCCTCCACTTT. Residues: CASSEAGDPSSYNSPLHF.